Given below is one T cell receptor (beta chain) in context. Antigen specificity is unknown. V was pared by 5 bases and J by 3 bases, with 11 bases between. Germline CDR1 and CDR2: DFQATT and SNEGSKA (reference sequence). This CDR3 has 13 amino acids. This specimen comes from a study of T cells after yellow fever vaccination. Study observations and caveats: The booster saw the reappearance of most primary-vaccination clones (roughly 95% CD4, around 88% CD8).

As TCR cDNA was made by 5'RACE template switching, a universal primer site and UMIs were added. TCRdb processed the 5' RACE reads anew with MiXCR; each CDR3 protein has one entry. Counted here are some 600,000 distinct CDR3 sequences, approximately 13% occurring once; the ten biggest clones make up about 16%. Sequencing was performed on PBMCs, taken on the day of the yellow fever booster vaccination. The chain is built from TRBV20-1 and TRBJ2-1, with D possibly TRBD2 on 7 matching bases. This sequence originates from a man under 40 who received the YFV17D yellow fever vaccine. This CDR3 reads CSAGGGHYNEQFF. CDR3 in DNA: TGCAGTGCTGGGGGGGGGCACTACAATGAGCAGTTCTTC.